This TCR beta chain was recovered during a study of blood T cells in healthy people across ages. As for this clonotype: The antigen remains undetermined.

Study findings and constraints: The unknown donor CMV status may have confounded expanded clonotype changes. Roughly linearly, TCR beta diversity per million T cells fell as age increased. Long-lived donors carried more naive CD4+ cells and greater diversity than aged donors.

At least 6.5 million PBMCs were isolated per sample. Together with a sample-barcoded 5' primer, a J-beta primer mix was included in a second PCR lasting about 7 to 11 cycles. TCRdb recomputed calls from the 5' RACE reads with MiXCR, one row per CDR3 protein. The repertoire holds about 630,000 distinct CDR3 sequences, with under 25% as singletons. Material: blood. This TCR was recovered from a man in his 70s in good health.

CDR3 sequence reads: CSVGTSGGYEQYF. The CDR3 nucleotides read TGCAGCGTTGGGACTAGCGGGGGCTACGAGCAGTACTTC. V gene TRBV29-1 combines with J gene TRBJ2-7; TRBD2 matches at 13 bases. V shed 4 bases, J shed 3 bases, and the junction held 0 bases outside the gene matches. Germline lookup yields CDR1 SQVTM and CDR2 ANQGSEA. This CDR3 region has 13 residues.